Sequencing of this T cell receptor (beta chain) was carried out in a study of T-cell reconstitution after alpha-beta-depleted transplantation in children. General study findings and limits: By one year post-transplant, T-cell counts and diversity largely arose from T cells that were newly produced. Surviving thymic progenitors and recipient T cells were the source of high TCRbeta diversity at day 60 in some patients. Expanded graft clones, several hundred of them, were reportedly the source of alpha-beta T cells about two months after transplant.

Preparation of the TCRbeta library involved a method that used unique molecular identifiers. TCRdb called the PCR reads again in MiXCR, with one record for every CDR3 protein. The sample includes over 200,000 distinct CDR3 sequences, roughly a tenth of them seen just once. The CDR3 spans 13 residues. The ends were cut back, 4 bases at V and 1 base at J, with 8 bases in the middle. Germline V gene sequence: CDR1 SGHRS, CDR2 YFSETQ. This clonotype was counted at least ten times. Its specificity is unknown. The sample consisted of PBMCs, taken before TCRalphabeta/CD19-depleted stem cell transplant. The rearrangement uses TRBV5-1 and TRBJ1-1, with D perhaps TRBD1 (5 bases). This TCR was recovered from a child under two years old with acute myeloid leukemia, due to receive a stem cell transplant. CDR3 residues: CASSMTENTEAFF. The DNA for the CDR3 is TGCGCCAGCAGCATGACAGAGAACACTGAAGCTTTCTTT.